The 17 T cell receptor beta chains below come from one sample, sequenced in a study of CD8 T cells in ankylosing spondylitis. TCRdb reprocessed the 5' RACE reads via MiXCR and lists one record per CDR3 protein. Of about 27,000 distinct CDR3 sequences in the sample, 7.9% were seen once. Sample: blood. The receptors here all came from a male donor with ankylosing spondylitis or in good health (not recorded which).

This clonotype was detected only a few times. V usage is TRBV6-5 and J usage is TRBJ2-1, with 12 bases identical to TRBD2. CDR3 length: 16 residues. Germline values: CDR1 MNHEY, CDR2 SVGAGI. J lost 3 bases, V lost 6 bases, and 6 bases had no gene match. The CDR3 loop reads CASSPRTSGNYNEQFF. CDR3 coding DNA: TGTGCCAGCAGCCCCAGGACTAGCGGGAACTACAATGAGCAGTTCTTC.

This chain connects TRBV20-1 to TRBJ2-5; D could derive from TRBD1 or TRBD2 (5 bases each). The CDR3 has 15 amino acids. The germline V and J ends were trimmed by 1 base and 9 bases, with 21 bases remaining between them. Germline loops: CDR1 DFQATT, CDR2 SNEGSKA (reference sequence). The CDR3 region is CSARASGATRGAQYF. The CDR3 DNA reads TGCAGTGCTAGAGCCTCCGGGGCCACCCGTGGGGCCCAGTACTTC.

The V and J genes are TRBV20-1 and TRBJ1-1; 9 bases fit TRBD1. The CDR3 covers 13 residues. Trimming at V came to 5 bases and at J to 0 bases, leaving 1 base not matched to a gene. Germline loops: CDR1 DFQATT, CDR2 SNEGSKA (reference sequence). This chain's CDR3 is CSAWTGVNTEAFF. The CDR3, as DNA: TGCAGTGCTTGGACAGGGGTGAACACTGAAGCTTTCTTT.

In its sample, this clonotype was seen a few times. The V gene is TRBV5-1, the J gene TRBJ2-3; TRBD1 aligns across 9 bases. With V trimmed by 0 bases and J by 5 bases, 1 base remained unmatched. Germline loops: CDR1 SGHRS, CDR2 YFSETQ. This CDR3 region has 14 residues. CDR3 sequence: CASSLDRGRDTQYF. The CDR3 DNA is TGCGCCAGCAGCTTGGACAGGGGGCGAGATACGCAGTATTTT.

This clonotype was seen many times. This chain uses TRBV4-3 with TRBJ2-7, with 7 bases that match TRBD1. CDR3 size: 14 residues. The ends lost 1 base at V and 5 bases at J; junction bases unmatched: 5. From germline, CDR1 is LGHNA and CDR2 YSLEER. The CDR3 DNA is TGCGCCAGCAGCCAAGTGACAGGGTCCGACGAGCAGTACTTC. Protein sequence: CASSQVTGSDEQYF.

The V and J genes are TRBV29-1 and TRBJ2-7, with 9 bases lining up with TRBD2. The CDR3 is 14 amino acids. After removal of 3 bases from V and 3 bases from J, the junction contained 6 bases not matched to a gene. Germline V gene data show CDR1 as SQVTM and CDR2 as ANQGSEA. CDR3 DNA sequence: TGCAGCGTTGAGCTGACTAGCGGAAGCTACGAGCAGTACTTC. As protein: CSVELTSGSYEQYF.

V is TRBV7-9 and J is TRBJ2-1; D uncertain. Per germline, CDR1 SEHNR and CDR2 FQNEAQ (reference sequence). The CDR3 extends over 11 amino acids. Trimming removed 1 base at V and 10 bases at J, with 5 bases between. The CDR3 sequence is CASSLGGEQFF. The DNA of the CDR3 is TGTGCCAGCAGCTTAGGGGGAGAGCAGTTCTTC.

The chain links TRBV5-1 to TRBJ2-7; TRBD1 matches 8 bases. Germline assignment: CDR1 SGHRS and CDR2 YFSETQ. J was trimmed by 2 bases and V by 4 bases; bases with no gene match: 11. The length of the CDR3 is 16 residues. The CDR3 spells CASSPDPGQGPYEQYF. As DNA, the CDR3 is TGCGCCAGCAGCCCCGACCCCGGACAGGGCCCCTACGAGCAGTACTTC.

This clonotype was recorded many times. This chain links TRBV7-2 with TRBJ2-2; perhaps D is TRBD1 or TRBD2 (5 bases each). The CDR3 sequence is 13 residues long. V was clipped by 1 base and J by 7 bases, with 7 bases between them. Germline assignment: CDR1 SGHTA and CDR2 FQGNSA. In DNA, the CDR3 is TGTGCCAGCAGCTTAGAGGGACGCGGGGAGCTGTTTTTT. Protein: CASSLEGRGELFF.

For this clonotype: At one boundary the junction diverges from the germline segment, which might be a read error. In nucleotides, the CDR3 is TGCAGCGGGCGGGACACCGAAGCTTTCTTT. Translating gives CSGRDTEAFF. The chain uses TRBV29-1 and TRBJ1-1; TRBD1 is a possible D gene (6 bases). This CDR3 spans 10 amino acids. CDR1 is SQVTM, CDR2 ANQGSEA, per germline.

In this sample, this clonotype turned up a few times. The chain recombines TRBV6-8 with TRBJ1-1; D may be TRBD1 (6 bases). Trimming took 0 bases from V and 4 from J, leaving 15 bases between them. The CDR3 has 16 amino acids. Per the germline V gene, CDR1 is MNHGY and CDR2 is SAAAGT. Here the CDR3 DNA reads TGTGCCAGCAGTTACTCGGGGACGGGGGGCGGCACTGAAGCTTTCTTT. This translates into CASSYSGTGGGTEAFF.

This clonotype was seen only a few times. The V and J genes are TRBV7-2 and TRBJ2-3; 8 bases match TRBD2. This CDR3 spans 16 amino acids. Unmatched junction bases numbered 9, after V lost 5 bases and J lost 2 bases. In germline, CDR1 is SGHTA, CDR2 FQGNSA. The CDR3 nucleotides are TGTGCCAGCAGCCCAGCAGGGACTAGACCCACAGATACGCAGTATTTT. Its protein product is CASSPAGTRPTDTQYF.

This clonotype appeared many times. The genes are TRBV5-1 and TRBJ1-1; 8 positions agree with TRBD1. The CDR3 is made up of 17 amino acids. Germline CDR1 SGHRS, CDR2 YFSETQ. The V gene end was trimmed by 0 bases and the J gene end by 0 bases; junction bases not matched to a gene: 7. The CDR3 DNA reads as TGCGCCAGCAGCTTGGGCTTGGGACAGGCATTGAACACTGAAGCTTTCTTT. Translated: CASSLGLGQALNTEAFF.

In nucleotides, the CDR3 is TGTGCCAGCGGGGGCCTGGCCGGGGAGCTGTTTTTT. Amino acid sequence: CASGGLAGELFF. This chain links TRBV28 with TRBJ2-2; TRBD1 might be the D (6 bases). Germline CDR1 is MDHEN and CDR2 is SYDVKM. Trimming removed 8 bases at V and 6 bases at J, with 10 bases between. This CDR3 has 12 amino acids.

This chain links TRBV7-6 with TRBJ2-1; D remains ambiguous. This CDR3 contains 15 residues. CDR1 and CDR2 from the germline V gene are SGHVS and FNYEAQ. Deletions cut 1 base from V and 0 bases from J, with 7 bases between. This CDR3 reads CASSLVISSYNEQFF. The CDR3 DNA reads as TGTGCCAGCAGCTTAGTCATAAGCTCCTACAATGAGCAGTTCTTC.

This clonotype was counted only a few times. The chain carries TRBV12-3 or TRBV12-4 and TRBJ2-7; D gene ambiguous. The CDR3 totals 11 residues. V was clipped by 5 bases and J by 1 base, with 3 bases between them. This CDR3 reads CASSKSYEQYF. The CDR3 nucleotides are TGTGCCAGCAGTAAATCCTACGAGCAGTACTTC.

This clonotype was seen at least ten times. This chain uses TRBV5-1 with TRBJ2-1; 7 bases match TRBD1. This CDR3 is built from 14 residues. From germline, CDR1 is SGHRS and CDR2 YFSETQ. Unmatched junction bases numbered 6, after V lost 4 bases and J lost 5 bases. For the CDR3, the DNA is TGCGCCAGCAGCCAGGGACAGCGCGACAATGAGCAGTTCTTC. Translating gives CASSQGQRDNEQFF.